This T cell receptor beta chain was observed in a study of neurological immune-mediated disorders. TCRdb analysed the 5' RACE reads with MiXCR anew, one entry per CDR3 protein. The sample shows approximately 60,000 distinct CDR3 sequences, roughly 3.5% of them seen only once. The CDR3 consists of 16 residues. Deletions cut 0 bases from V and 0 bases from J, with 11 bases between. Germline CDR1 and CDR2: LNHNV and YYDKDF (reference sequence). This clonotype was seen at least ten times. Source material: PBMCs. This sequence joins TRBV15 and TRBJ1-1; unclear D gene. The TCR sequence derives from a woman aged 25 to 39 with multiple sclerosis. CDR3 sequence: CATSRDRPGLNTEAFF. The CDR3 nucleotides are TGTGCCACCAGCAGAGATAGGCCCGGACTGAACACTGAAGCTTTCTTT.